The 21 T cell receptor beta chains below were found in one sample sequenced in a study of OX40 agonist ivuxolimab in advanced cancers. Profiled with immunoSEQ multiplex PCR; TCRdb holds only in-frame clones, not every one. The sample lists tens of thousands of clones, roughly 80% occurring once. The sequencing used CD4+ or CD8+ T cells sorted from blood, collected in a trial of the OX40 agonist ivuxolimab. The receptors were gathered from an adult with an advanced solid tumor such as melanoma, head and neck, liver or kidney cancer.

V and J are TRBV7-9 and TRBJ1-2; possible D gene TRBD1, 6 bases. The V end lost 6 bases, the J end lost 3 bases, and 11 bases lay between the germline ends. Germline CDR1 SEHNR, CDR2 FQNEAQ (reference sequence). The length of the CDR3 is 13 residues. CDR3 DNA sequence: TGTGCCAGCAGATCACAGGGATACTATGGCTACACCTTC. Its protein product is CASRSQGYYGYTF.

CDR3 protein: CASSFDGGNNYGYTF. DNA for the CDR3: TGTGCCAGCAGTTTTGATGGGGGAAACAACTATGGCTACACCTTC. The chain links TRBV28 to TRBJ1-2; tentatively, D is TRBD1 (5 bases). The CDR3 runs to 15 residues. Per germline, CDR1 MDHEN and CDR2 SYDVKM. The V end lost 3 bases, the J end lost 2 bases, and 13 bases lay between the germline ends.

The chain links TRBV6-1 to TRBJ1-5; D gene ambiguous. Trimming took off 4 bases at V and 8 bases at J, with 6 bases between the two ends. Looked up from germline, CDR1 is MNHNS and CDR2 is SASEGT. The length of the CDR3 is 11 residues. DNA for the CDR3: TGTGCCAGCAGTGCGGGAGAGCCCCAGCATTTT. Protein product: CASSAGEPQHF.

The chain is built from TRBV11-2 and TRBJ2-3, with D maybe TRBD1 (5 bases). This CDR3 is 16 amino acids long. CDR1 and CDR2 from the germline V gene are SGHAT and FQNNGV. Trimming removed 1 base from V and 2 bases from J, with 13 bases in between. The CDR3 DNA reads TGTGCCAGCAGCTTAGCTTTGGGGCCAAACACAGATACGCAGTATTTT. Encoded protein: CASSLALGPNTDTQYF.

This chain joins TRBV27 and TRBJ2-7, with 9 bases lining up with TRBD1. This CDR3 has 15 residues. Germline V CDR1 and CDR2: MNHEY, SMNVEV (reference sequence). Germline trimming cut 3 bases from V and 1 base from J; bases unmatched to any gene: 4. CDR3: CASSFTGGRSYEQYF. In nucleotides, the CDR3 is TGTGCCAGCAGTTTCACAGGGGGCCGATCCTACGAGCAGTACTTC.

This clone was picked up one time. The rearrangement joins TRBV9 to TRBJ2-2; perhaps TRBD1 as D (6 bases). The CDR3 is made up of 15 amino acids. Germline CDR1 reads SGDLS; CDR2 reads YYNGEE. Trimming took 1 base from V and 0 from J, leaving 7 bases between them. The CDR3 loop is CASSVRTANTGELFF. The CDR3 DNA reads TGTGCCAGCAGCGTAAGGACAGCGAACACCGGGGAGCTGTTTTTT.

The CDR3 is CASSSDTLLGYTF. CDR3 DNA: TGTGCCAGCAGCTCGGACACCCTGCTTGGCTACACCTTC. V usage is TRBV5-8 and J usage is TRBJ1-2; D might be TRBD1 (5 bases). Germline V gene lookup returns CDR1 SGHTS and CDR2 YDEGEE. This CDR3 comprises 13 residues. Trimming stripped 3 bases from V and 7 bases from J, with 13 bases between.

V gene TRBV19 combines with J gene TRBJ1-2, with D tentatively TRBD1 (5 bases). The CDR3 runs to 15 residues. CDR1 LNHDA and CDR2 SQIVND come from the germline V gene (reference sequence). V was cut by 1 base and J by 4 bases, with 13 bases left in between. The CDR3 loop is CASSIAGDGIYGYTF. CDR3 nucleotides: TGTGCCAGTAGTATAGCCGGGGACGGCATCTATGGCTACACCTTC.

The chain couples TRBV7-8 to TRBJ2-7; 10 bases are shared with TRBD2. The junction had 7 bases not matched to a gene; V was cut back by 5 bases and J by 0 bases. The germline CDR1 and CDR2 sequences are SGHVS and FQNEAQ. The CDR3 totals 16 residues. CDR3 sequence reads: CASSPRLAGFSYEQYF. CDR3 nucleotide sequence: TGTGCCAGCAGCCCCCGACTAGCGGGCTTCTCCTACGAGCAGTACTTC.

The genes are TRBV9 and TRBJ1-1; a possible D gene is TRBD1 (5 bases). Trimming took 2 bases from V and 1 from J, leaving 12 bases between them. The germline V gene encodes CDR1 SGDLS and CDR2 YYNGEE. This CDR3 comprises 15 residues. CDR3 sequence: CASSVGLTRNTEAFF. Here the CDR3 DNA reads TGTGCCAGCAGCGTGGGGCTGACACGGAACACTGAAGCTTTCTTT. The full variable domain, rest sourced from reference TRBV9 and TRBJ1-1, is DSGVTQTPKHLITATGQRVTLRCSPRSGDLSVYWYQQSLDQGLQFLIQYYNGEERAKGNILERFSAQQFPDLHSELNLSSLELGDSALYFCASSVGLTRNTEAFFGQGTRLTVV.

The chain uses TRBV7-2 and TRBJ2-3; D is possibly TRBD1 (5 bases). The germline V gene encodes CDR1 SGHTA and CDR2 FQGNSA. V was cut by 4 bases and J by 0 bases, with 20 bases left in between. The CDR3 has 18 amino acids. The CDR3 DNA follows: TGTGCCAGCAGCTCTAACCCAGGGTGGACCACAAGCACAGATACGCAGTATTTT. Translation gives CASSSNPGWTTSTDTQYF.

This chain connects TRBV5-4 to TRBJ1-4, with D unclear. V was clipped by 1 base and J by 4 bases, with 5 bases between them. The CDR3 loop spans 13 amino acids. The germline CDR1 and CDR2 sequences are SGHNT and YYREEE (reference sequence). CDR3 sequence (DNA): TGTGCCAGCAGCTTGAAGGATAATGAAAAACTGTTTTTT. Translated, it gives CASSLKDNEKLFF.

The J gene is TRBJ2-7, the V gene TRBV11-1, with D possibly being TRBD1 (5 bases). This CDR3 is built from 13 residues. Germline V CDR1 and CDR2: SGHAT, FQDESV (reference sequence). Between the trimmed V and J ends, which lost 3 bases and 5 bases, there was a span of 11 bases. Here the CDR3 reads CASSFRRGHEQYF. The CDR3 DNA sequence: TGTGCCAGCAGCTTTCGAAGGGGCCACGAGCAGTACTTC.

The chain carries TRBV2 and TRBJ1-5; 10 bases align to TRBD1. Trimming cost V 0 bases and J 3 bases; bases outside gene matches: 5. CDR3 length equals 17 residues. Germline V gives CDR1 SNHLY, CDR2 FYNNEI. The CDR3 nucleotides are TGTGCCAGCAGTGAAGCCACCGGGACAGGGGCCAATCAGCCCCAGCATTTT. Translating it yields CASSEATGTGANQPQHF.

The chain employs TRBV4-3 and TRBJ1-1; tentative D call: TRBD1 (5 bases). Looked up from germline, CDR1 is LGHNA and CDR2 is YSLEER. The ends were cut back, 3 bases at V and 1 base at J, with 9 bases in the middle. The CDR3 is 14 residues long. The CDR3 here is CASSQGPPNTEAFF. CDR3 nucleotides: TGCGCCAGCAGCCAGGGACCTCCGAACACTGAAGCTTTCTTT.

V is TRBV28 and J is TRBJ2-6; a possible D gene is TRBD2 (6 bases). Germline V CDR1 and CDR2: MDHEN, SYDVKM. The CDR3 length is 18 residues. V was trimmed by 3 bases and J by 5 bases, leaving 20 bases between them. In nucleotides, the CDR3 is TGTGCCAGCAGTTTGGGACTCCTTGGCCTTGGTAGGGCCAACGTCCTGACTTTC. It is translated as CASSLGLLGLGRANVLTF. Based on the CDR3 plus reference TRBV28 and TRBJ2-6, the full variable domain is DVKVTQSSRYLVKRTGEKVFLECVQDMDHENMFWYRQDPGLGLRLIYFSYDVKMKEKGDIPEGYSVSREKKERFSLILESASTNQTSMYLCASSLGLLGLGRANVLTFGAGSRLTVL.

The rearrangement links TRBV6-6 to TRBJ2-2; 10 positions match TRBD2. Losses at the gene ends were 11 bases for V and 5 bases for J; bases not matched to a gene: 5. The CDR3 extends over 13 amino acids. Germline CDR1 MNHNY, CDR2 SVGAGI (reference sequence). The CDR3 sequence is CAGIAGGTGELFF. The CDR3 DNA is TGTGCCGGAATAGCGGGAGGAACCGGGGAGCTGTTTTTT.

The V gene is TRBV5-4, the J gene TRBJ1-2; 9 bases fit TRBD1. The V gene end was trimmed by 4 bases and the J gene end by 3 bases; junction bases not matched to a gene: 10. The germline V gene encodes CDR1 SGHNT and CDR2 YYREEE (reference sequence). The CDR3 has 16 amino acids. The CDR3 spells CASSPETGGWDYGYTF. Written as DNA, the CDR3 is TGTGCCAGCAGCCCGGAGACAGGGGGATGGGACTATGGCTACACCTTC.

V usage is TRBV10-2 and J usage is TRBJ2-2; D is ambiguous. The CDR3 has 12 amino acids. The germline V gene encodes CDR1 WSHSY and CDR2 SAAADI. V lost 0 bases, J lost 7 bases, and 3 bases lay in between. CDR3 protein: CASSESYGELFF. The CDR3 nucleotides are TGCGCCAGCAGTGAGTCCTACGGGGAGCTGTTTTTT.

This sequence joins TRBV18 and TRBJ1-3; the D gene is possibly TRBD1 (5 bases). Germline V lookup: CDR1 KGHSH, CDR2 LQKENI. There are 15 residues in the CDR3. V shed 1 base and J shed 0 bases, with 7 bases lying between them. DNA of the CDR3: TGTGCCAGCTCACCACTCGACAGCTCTGGAAACACCATATATTTT. Its protein product is CASSPLDSSGNTIYF.

The rearrangement links TRBV29-1 to TRBJ1-4, with 7 bases matching TRBD1. V gave up 4 bases and J gave up 5 bases; unmatched junction bases: 7. The CDR3 sequence is 14 residues long. Germline V gene lookup returns CDR1 SQVTM and CDR2 ANQGSEA. The CDR3 nucleotides are TGCAGCGTTGGTCCGGCAGGGGGAAATGAAAAACTGTTTTTT. This translates into CSVGPAGGNEKLFF.